The T cell receptor (beta chain) described here comes from a study of cytomegalovirus exposure and HLA in healthy donors. General study points: Diagnosis of cytomegalovirus status made by the classifier reportedly showed high specificity and sensitivity. Some TCR beta chains (164 of them) were listed as cytomegalovirus-associated.

The method was immunoSEQ multiplex PCR; TCRdb's version includes in-frame clones alone and lacks a portion of them. The sample shows some 100,000 clones, roughly 90% of them seen only once. In regard to this clone: Its antigen is unknown.

The 120-subject validation cohort, separate from the roughly 700-subject first cohort, included the donors. The CDR3 runs 16 residues. V lost 0 bases and J lost 4, with 16 bases in between. CDR1 is MNHEY, CDR2 SVGAGI, per germline. The sample was PBMCs. J is TRBJ2-7 and V is TRBV6-5, with D uncertain. This clonotype was obtained from a woman aged 18-29 years in good health and CMV-seronegative. CDR3 in amino acids: CASSYSNFFGSYEQYF. Here the CDR3 DNA reads TGTGCCAGCAGTTACTCGAATTTTTTCGGTTCTTACGAGCAGTACTTC.